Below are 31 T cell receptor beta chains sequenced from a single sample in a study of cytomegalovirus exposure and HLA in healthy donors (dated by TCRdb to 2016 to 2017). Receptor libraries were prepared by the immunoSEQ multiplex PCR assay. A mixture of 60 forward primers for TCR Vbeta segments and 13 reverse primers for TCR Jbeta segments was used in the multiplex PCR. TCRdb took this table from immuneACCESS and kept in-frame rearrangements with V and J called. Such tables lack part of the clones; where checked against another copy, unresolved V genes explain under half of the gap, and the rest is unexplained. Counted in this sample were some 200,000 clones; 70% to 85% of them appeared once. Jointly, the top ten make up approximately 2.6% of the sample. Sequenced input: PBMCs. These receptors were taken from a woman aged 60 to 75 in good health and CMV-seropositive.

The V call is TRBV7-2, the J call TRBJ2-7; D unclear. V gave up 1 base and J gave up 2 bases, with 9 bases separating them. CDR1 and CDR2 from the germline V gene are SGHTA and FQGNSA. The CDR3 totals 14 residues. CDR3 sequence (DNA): TGTGCCAGCAGCTTAGGGGCTGGGCCCTACGAGCAGTACTTC. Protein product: CASSLGAGPYEQYF.

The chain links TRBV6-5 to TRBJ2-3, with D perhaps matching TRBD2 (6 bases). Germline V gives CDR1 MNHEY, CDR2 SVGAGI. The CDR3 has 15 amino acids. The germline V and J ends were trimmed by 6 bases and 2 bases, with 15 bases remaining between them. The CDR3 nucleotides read TGTGCCAGCAGCCTCGGGACTCCTAACACAGATACGCAGTATTTT. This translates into CASSLGTPNTDTQYF.

The CDR3 protein is CASSVGASGGGQETQYF. For the CDR3, the DNA is TGTGCCAGCAGCGTCGGGGCCAGCGGGGGGGGACAAGAGACCCAGTACTTC. The chain is built from TRBV9 and TRBJ2-5; 10 bases are shared with TRBD2. Trimming removed 2 bases from V and 2 bases from J; junction bases left unmatched: 9. The CDR3 totals 17 residues. The germline V gene has CDR1 SGDLS and CDR2 YYNGEE.

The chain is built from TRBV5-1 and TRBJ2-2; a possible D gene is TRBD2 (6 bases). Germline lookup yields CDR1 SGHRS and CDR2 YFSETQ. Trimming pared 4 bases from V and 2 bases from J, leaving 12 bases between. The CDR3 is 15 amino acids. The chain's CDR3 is CASSPPGLNTGELFF. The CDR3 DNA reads TGCGCCAGCAGCCCTCCGGGACTTAACACCGGGGAGCTGTTTTTT.

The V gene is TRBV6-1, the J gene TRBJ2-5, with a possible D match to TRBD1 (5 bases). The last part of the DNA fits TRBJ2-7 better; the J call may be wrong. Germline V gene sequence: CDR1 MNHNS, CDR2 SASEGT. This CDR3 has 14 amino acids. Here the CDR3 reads CASSEGQGPHEQYF. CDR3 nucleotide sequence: TGTGCCAGCAGTGAAGGGCAGGGTCCCCACGAGCAGTACTTC.

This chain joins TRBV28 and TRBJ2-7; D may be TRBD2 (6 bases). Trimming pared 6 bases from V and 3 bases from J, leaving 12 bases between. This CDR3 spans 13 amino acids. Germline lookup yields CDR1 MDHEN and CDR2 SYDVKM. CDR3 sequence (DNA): TGTGCCAGCAGCGAGCGGGCCTACTACGAGCAGTACTTC. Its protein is CASSERAYYEQYF.

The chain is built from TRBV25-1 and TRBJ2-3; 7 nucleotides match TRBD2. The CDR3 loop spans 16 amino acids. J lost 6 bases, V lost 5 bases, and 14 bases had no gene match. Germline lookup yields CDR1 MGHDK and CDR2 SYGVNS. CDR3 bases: TGTGCCAGCAGTTCCACCACTAGATGGGAGGGGGATACGCAGTATTTT. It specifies CASSSTTRWEGDTQYF.

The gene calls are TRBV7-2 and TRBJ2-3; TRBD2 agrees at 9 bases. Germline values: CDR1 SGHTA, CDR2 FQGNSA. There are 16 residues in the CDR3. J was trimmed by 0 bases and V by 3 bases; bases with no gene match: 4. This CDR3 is CASSLGLAASTDTQYF. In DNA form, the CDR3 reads TGTGCCAGCAGCTTGGGACTAGCAGCTAGCACAGATACGCAGTATTTT.

The CDR3 reads CASSQDSQATSYEQYF. CDR3 DNA: TGCGCCAGCAGCCAAGATTCCCAGGCAACCTCCTACGAGCAGTACTTC. V usage is TRBV4-1 and J usage is TRBJ2-7; D gene ambiguous. The CDR3 has 16 residues. Trimming stripped 0 bases from V and 0 bases from J, with 12 bases between. Germline V CDR1 and CDR2: MGHRA, YSYEKL.

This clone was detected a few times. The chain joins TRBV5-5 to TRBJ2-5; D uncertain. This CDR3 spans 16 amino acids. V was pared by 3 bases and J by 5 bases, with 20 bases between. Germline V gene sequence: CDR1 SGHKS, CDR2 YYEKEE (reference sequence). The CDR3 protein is CASSSSLGPNAETQYF. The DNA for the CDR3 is TGTGCCAGCAGCTCGAGTTTGGGCCCCAATGCGGAGACCCAGTACTTC. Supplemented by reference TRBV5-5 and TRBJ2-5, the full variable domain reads DAGVTQSPTHLIKTRGQQVTLRCSPISGHKSVSWYQQVLGQGPQFIFQYYEKEERGRGNFPDRFSARQFPNYSSELNVNALLLGDSALYLCASSSSLGPNAETQYFGPGTRLLVL.

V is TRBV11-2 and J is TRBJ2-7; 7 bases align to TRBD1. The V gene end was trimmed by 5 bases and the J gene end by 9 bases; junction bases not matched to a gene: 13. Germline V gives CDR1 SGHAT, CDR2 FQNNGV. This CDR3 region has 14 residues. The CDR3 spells CASSLLPGQYTQYF. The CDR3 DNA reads TGTGCCAGCAGCCTATTGCCGGGACAGTATACGCAGTACTTC. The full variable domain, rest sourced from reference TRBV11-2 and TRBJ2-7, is EAGVAQSPRYKIIEKRQSVAFWCNPISGHATLYWYQQILGQGPKLLIQFQNNGVVDDSQLPKDRFSAERLKGVDSTLKIQPAKLEDSAVYLCASSLLPGQYTQYFGPGTRLTVT.

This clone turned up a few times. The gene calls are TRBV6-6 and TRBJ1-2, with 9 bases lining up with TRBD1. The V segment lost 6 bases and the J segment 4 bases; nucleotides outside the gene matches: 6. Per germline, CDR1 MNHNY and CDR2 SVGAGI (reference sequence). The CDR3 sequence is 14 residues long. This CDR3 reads CASSEGTGSYGYTF. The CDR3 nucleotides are TGTGCCAGCAGCGAGGGGACAGGGAGCTATGGCTACACCTTC.

The CDR3 DNA is TGTGCCAGCATGGGCACATCCTATGGCTACACCTTC. As protein: CASMGTSYGYTF. This chain connects TRBV28 to TRBJ1-2; no clear D. The CDR3 totals 12 residues. The germline V gene has CDR1 MDHEN and CDR2 SYDVKM. Trimming cost V 7 bases and J 4 bases, with 10 bases left between them.

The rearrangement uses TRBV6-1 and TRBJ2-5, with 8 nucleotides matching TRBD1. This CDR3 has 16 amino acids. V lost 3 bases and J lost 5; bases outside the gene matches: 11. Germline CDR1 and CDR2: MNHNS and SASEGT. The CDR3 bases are TGTGCCAGCAGTGAGCAGGGGGCGAAAGGATTGGAGACCCAGTACTTC. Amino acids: CASSEQGAKGLETQYF.

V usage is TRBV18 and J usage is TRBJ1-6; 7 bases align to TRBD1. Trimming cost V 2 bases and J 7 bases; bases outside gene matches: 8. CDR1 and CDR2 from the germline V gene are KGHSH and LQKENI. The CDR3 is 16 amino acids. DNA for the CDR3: TGTGCCAGCTCACCATCGACAGGGATGGGAAATTCACCCCTCCACTTT. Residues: CASSPSTGMGNSPLHF.

CDR3 loop: CASSGTSRSEQYF. CDR3 coding DNA: TGTGCCAGCAGTGGGACATCGCGATCCGAGCAGTACTTC. This chain joins TRBV25-1 and TRBJ2-7, with a weak D call TRBD1 (5 bases). Trimming took 4 bases from V and 6 from J, leaving 13 bases between them. CDR3 length: 13 residues. Germline CDR1 reads MGHDK; CDR2 reads SYGVNS.

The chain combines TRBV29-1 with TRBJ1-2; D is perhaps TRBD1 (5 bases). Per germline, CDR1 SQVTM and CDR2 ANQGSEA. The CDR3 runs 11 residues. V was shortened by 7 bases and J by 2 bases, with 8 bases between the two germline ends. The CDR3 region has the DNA TGCAGCGCCAGGGAAAACTATGGCTACACCTTC. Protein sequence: CSARENYGYTF.

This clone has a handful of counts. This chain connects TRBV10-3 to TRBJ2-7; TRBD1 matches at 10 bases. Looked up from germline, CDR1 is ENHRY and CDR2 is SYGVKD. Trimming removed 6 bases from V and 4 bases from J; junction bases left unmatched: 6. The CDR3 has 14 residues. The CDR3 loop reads CAIRVRDRGYEQYF. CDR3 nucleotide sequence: TGTGCCATCAGAGTCCGGGACAGGGGTTACGAGCAGTACTTC.

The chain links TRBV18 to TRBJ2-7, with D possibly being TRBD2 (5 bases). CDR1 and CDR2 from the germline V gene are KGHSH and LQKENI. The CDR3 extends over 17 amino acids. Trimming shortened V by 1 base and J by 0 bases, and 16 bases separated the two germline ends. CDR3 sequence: CASSPRCVLRASYEQYF. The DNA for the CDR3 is TGTGCCAGCTCACCACGTTGCGTGTTGAGGGCCTCCTACGAGCAGTACTTC. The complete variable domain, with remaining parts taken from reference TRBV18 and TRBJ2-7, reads NAGVMQNPRHLVRRRGQEARLRCSPMKGHSHVYWYRQLPEEGLKFMVYLQKENIIDESGMPKERFSAEFPKEGPSILRIQQVVRGDSAAYFCASSPRCVLRASYEQYFGPGTRLTVT.

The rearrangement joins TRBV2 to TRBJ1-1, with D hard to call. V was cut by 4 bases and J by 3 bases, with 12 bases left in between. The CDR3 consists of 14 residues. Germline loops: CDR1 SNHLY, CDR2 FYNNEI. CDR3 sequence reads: CASSVPSSYTEAFF. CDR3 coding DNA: TGTGCCAGCAGTGTGCCGAGCTCCTACACTGAAGCTTTCTTT.

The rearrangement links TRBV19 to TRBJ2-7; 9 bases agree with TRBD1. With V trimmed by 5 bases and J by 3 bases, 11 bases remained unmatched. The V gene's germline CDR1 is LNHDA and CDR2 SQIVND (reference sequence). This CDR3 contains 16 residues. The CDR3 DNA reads TGTGCCAGTAGTGGGACAGGGACTCCGACGGGCTACGAGCAGTACTTC. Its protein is CASSGTGTPTGYEQYF.

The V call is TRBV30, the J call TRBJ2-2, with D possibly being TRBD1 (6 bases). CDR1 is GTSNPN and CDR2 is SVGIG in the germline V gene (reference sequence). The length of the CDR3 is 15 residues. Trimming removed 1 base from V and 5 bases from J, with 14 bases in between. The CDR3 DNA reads TGTGCCTGGAGTGGATGGGGGCGCCGAACCGGGGAGCTGTTTTTT. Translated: CAWSGWGRRTGELFF.

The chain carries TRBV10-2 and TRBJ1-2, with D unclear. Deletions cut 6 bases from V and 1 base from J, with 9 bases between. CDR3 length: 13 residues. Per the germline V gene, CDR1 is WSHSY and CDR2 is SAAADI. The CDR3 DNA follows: TGCGCCAGCAGGGGCGGGATTAACTATGGCTACACCTTC. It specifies CASRGGINYGYTF.

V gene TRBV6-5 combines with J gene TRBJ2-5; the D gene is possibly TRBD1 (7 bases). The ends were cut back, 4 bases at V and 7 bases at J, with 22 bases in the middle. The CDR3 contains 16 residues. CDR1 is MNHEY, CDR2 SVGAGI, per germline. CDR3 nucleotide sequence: TGTGCCAGCAGTTCCCCCCGACAGGGCTTGGGGGGGACCCAGTACTTC. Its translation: CASSSPRQGLGGTQYF.

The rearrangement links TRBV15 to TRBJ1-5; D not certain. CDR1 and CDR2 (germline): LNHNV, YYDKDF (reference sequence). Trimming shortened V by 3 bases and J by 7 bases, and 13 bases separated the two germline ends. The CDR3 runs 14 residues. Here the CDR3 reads CATSREAGRQPQHF. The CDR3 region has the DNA TGTGCCACCAGCAGGGAGGCGGGGAGGCAGCCCCAGCATTTT.

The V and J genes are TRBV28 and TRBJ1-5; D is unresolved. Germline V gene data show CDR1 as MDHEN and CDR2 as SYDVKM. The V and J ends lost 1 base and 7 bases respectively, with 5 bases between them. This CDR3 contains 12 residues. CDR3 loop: CASSLFKQPQHF. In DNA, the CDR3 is TGTGCCAGCAGTTTATTCAAACAGCCCCAGCATTTT.

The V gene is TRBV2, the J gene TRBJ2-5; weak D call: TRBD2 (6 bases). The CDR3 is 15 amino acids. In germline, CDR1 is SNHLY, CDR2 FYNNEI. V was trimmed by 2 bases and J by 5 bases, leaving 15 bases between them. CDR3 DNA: TGTGCCAGCAGTGAACTAGGAGGGGTGGGGGAGACCCAGTACTTC. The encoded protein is CASSELGGVGETQYF.

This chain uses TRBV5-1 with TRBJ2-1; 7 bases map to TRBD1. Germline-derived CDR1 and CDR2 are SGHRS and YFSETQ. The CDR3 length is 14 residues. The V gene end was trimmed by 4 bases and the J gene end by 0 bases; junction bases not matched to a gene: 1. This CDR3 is CASSPGGSYNEQFF. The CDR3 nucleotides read TGCGCCAGCAGCCCAGGGGGCTCCTACAATGAGCAGTTCTTC.

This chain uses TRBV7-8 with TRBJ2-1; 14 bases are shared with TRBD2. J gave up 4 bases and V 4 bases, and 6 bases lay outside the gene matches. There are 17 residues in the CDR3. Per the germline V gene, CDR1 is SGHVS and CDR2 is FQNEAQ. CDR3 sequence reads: CASSSSGTSGGYNEQFF. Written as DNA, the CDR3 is TGTGCCAGCAGCTCCTCCGGGACTAGCGGGGGATACAATGAGCAGTTCTTC.

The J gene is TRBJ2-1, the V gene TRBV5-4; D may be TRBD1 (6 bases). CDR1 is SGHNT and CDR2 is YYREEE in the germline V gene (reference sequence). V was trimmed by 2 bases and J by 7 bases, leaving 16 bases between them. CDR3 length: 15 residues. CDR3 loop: CASSFNTGYMNEQFF. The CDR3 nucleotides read TGTGCCAGCAGCTTTAACACAGGGTATATGAATGAGCAGTTCTTC.

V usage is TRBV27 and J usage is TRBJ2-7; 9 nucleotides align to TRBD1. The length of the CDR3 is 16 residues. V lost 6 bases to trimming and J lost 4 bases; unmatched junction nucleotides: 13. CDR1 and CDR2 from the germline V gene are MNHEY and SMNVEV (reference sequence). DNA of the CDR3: TGTGCCAGCAGCCGATACCCGGGACAGGGAGTTTACGAGCAGTACTTC. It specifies CASSRYPGQGVYEQYF.